These 11 T cell receptor beta chains came from one sample sequenced in a study of blood T cell repertoires in COVID-19. TCRdb's table, derived via immunoSEQ multiplex PCR, lists solely in-frame clones and lacks some. The sample has approximately 300,000 clones, roughly 91% seen once. Sequencing used peripheral blood. The source of these receptors is a woman aged 25 to 45 with COVID-19, enrolled during active disease.

This chain connects TRBV5-5 to TRBJ2-1; perhaps TRBD1 as D (6 bases). The V and J ends lost 1 base and 5 bases respectively, with 19 bases between them. The germline gives CDR1 SGHKS, CDR2 YYEKEE (reference sequence). The CDR3 sequence is 17 residues long. The CDR3 sequence: CASSLKLSQGPHNEQFF. In nucleotides, the CDR3 is TGTGCCAGCAGCTTGAAGCTCTCCCAGGGGCCTCACAATGAGCAGTTCTTC.

This clone was counted a single time. The J gene is TRBJ2-3, the V gene TRBV12-3 or TRBV12-4; 7 nucleotides line up with TRBD1. This CDR3 is built from 11 residues. The J segment lost 11 bases and the V segment lost 5 bases, leaving 4 bases of the junction unmatched. CDR3 DNA: TGTGCCAGCAGTCAGGGGGATTGGCAGTATTTT. Its translation is CASSQGDWQYF.

V and J are TRBV9 and TRBJ1-1, with a weak D call TRBD1 (5 bases). V gave up 6 bases and J gave up 0 bases, with 12 bases separating them. The length of the CDR3 is 14 residues. CDR1 and CDR2 (germline): SGDLS, YYNGEE. The CDR3 sequence is CASTQGGMNTEAFF. CDR3 in DNA: TGTGCCAGCACGCAGGGCGGCATGAACACTGAAGCTTTCTTT.

This chain uses TRBV9 with TRBJ2-5; 9 nucleotides match TRBD2. With 3 bases clipped from V and 7 bases from J, the junction kept 7 bases outside the gene matches. This CDR3 contains 14 residues. Per the germline V gene, CDR1 is SGDLS and CDR2 is YYNGEE. CDR3 DNA sequence: TGTGCCAGCAGCGATCCCCTAGCGGGGAGGACCCAGTACTTC. Amino acids: CASSDPLAGRTQYF.

The chain uses TRBV24-1 and TRBJ1-2; perhaps TRBD1 as D (5 bases). CDR3 length equals 12 residues. CDR1 KGHDR and CDR2 SFDVKD come from the germline V gene. V lost 9 bases to trimming and J lost 5 bases, with 12 bases between them. For the CDR3, the DNA is TGTGCCACCCAAGACGGGGGATATGGCTACACCTTC. This sequence encodes CATQDGGYGYTF.

V is TRBV11-2 and J is TRBJ1-3; a possible D gene is TRBD1 (6 bases). V lost 1 base and J lost 4, with 11 bases in between. The germline CDR1 and CDR2 sequences are SGHAT and FQNNGV. The CDR3 contains 15 residues. For the CDR3, the DNA is TGTGCCAGCAGCTTAGGTCAGGGGCAAGGAAACACCATATATTTT. This codes for CASSLGQGQGNTIYF.

V gene TRBV6-5 combines with J gene TRBJ1-2, with D tentatively TRBD1 (6 bases). There are 14 residues in the CDR3. V was shortened by 2 bases and J by 0 bases, with 7 bases between the two germline ends. The germline V gene encodes CDR1 MNHEY and CDR2 SVGAGI. CDR3 in amino acids: CASSYQGSNYGYTF. The CDR3 nucleotides are TGTGCCAGCAGTTACCAGGGGTCTAACTATGGCTACACCTTC.

This chain joins TRBV5-5 and TRBJ1-2; possibly TRBD1 for D (6 bases). CDR3 size: 14 residues. Trimming removed 6 bases from V and 0 bases from J, with 12 bases in between. Per germline, CDR1 SGHKS and CDR2 YYEKEE (reference sequence). CDR3 protein: CASTSTGTNYGYTF. In nucleotides, the CDR3 is TGTGCCAGCACCTCGACAGGAACTAACTATGGCTACACCTTC.

The chain has TRBV12-5 and TRBJ1-5; D unresolved. The germline gives CDR1 LGHNT, CDR2 FRNRAP. The CDR3 loop spans 14 amino acids. V lost 7 bases to trimming and J lost 5 bases, with 15 bases between them. CDR3 DNA sequence: TGTGCTAGTGCCCTTGGCACGCCTGATCAGCCCCAGCATTTT. This sequence encodes CASALGTPDQPQHF.

A word on this clone: The same CDR3 arises from other DNA sequences in this sample as well. The chain couples TRBV5-1 to TRBJ2-7; 9 nucleotides line up with TRBD1. CDR3 length: 14 residues. V was pared by 0 bases and J by 2 bases, with 0 bases of the junction left unmatched. Germline CDR1 is SGHRS and CDR2 is YFSETQ. CDR3 DNA sequence: TGCGCCAGCAGCTTGGGACAGGGGGCCTACGAGCAGTACTTC. Its protein is CASSLGQGAYEQYF.

V gene TRBV10-2 combines with J gene TRBJ2-3; a possible D gene is TRBD2 (5 bases). CDR1 is WSHSY, CDR2 SAAADI, per germline. The CDR3 spans 16 residues. V lost 2 bases, J lost 4 bases, and 16 bases lay in between. The CDR3 DNA reads TGCGCCAGCAGTGAGCCCCGACGGGGTAGGTCAGATACGCAGTATTTT. This translates into CASSEPRRGRSDTQYF.